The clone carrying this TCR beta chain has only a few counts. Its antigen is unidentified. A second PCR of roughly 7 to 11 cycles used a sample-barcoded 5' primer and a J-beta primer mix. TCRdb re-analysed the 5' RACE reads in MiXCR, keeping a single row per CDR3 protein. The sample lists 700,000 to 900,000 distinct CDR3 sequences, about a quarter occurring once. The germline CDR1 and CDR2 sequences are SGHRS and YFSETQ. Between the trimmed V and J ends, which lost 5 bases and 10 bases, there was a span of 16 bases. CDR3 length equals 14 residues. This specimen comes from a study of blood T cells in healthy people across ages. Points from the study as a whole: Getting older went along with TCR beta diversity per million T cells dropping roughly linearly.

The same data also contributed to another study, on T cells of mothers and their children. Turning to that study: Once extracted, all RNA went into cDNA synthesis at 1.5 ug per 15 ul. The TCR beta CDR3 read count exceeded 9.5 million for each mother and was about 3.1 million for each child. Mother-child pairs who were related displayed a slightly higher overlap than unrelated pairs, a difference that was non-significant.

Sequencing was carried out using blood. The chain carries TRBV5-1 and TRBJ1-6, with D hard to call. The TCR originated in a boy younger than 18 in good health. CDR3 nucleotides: TGCGCCAGCAGAGAGGCAACCCTTCGGTCACCCCTCCACTTT. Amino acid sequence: CASREATLRSPLHF.